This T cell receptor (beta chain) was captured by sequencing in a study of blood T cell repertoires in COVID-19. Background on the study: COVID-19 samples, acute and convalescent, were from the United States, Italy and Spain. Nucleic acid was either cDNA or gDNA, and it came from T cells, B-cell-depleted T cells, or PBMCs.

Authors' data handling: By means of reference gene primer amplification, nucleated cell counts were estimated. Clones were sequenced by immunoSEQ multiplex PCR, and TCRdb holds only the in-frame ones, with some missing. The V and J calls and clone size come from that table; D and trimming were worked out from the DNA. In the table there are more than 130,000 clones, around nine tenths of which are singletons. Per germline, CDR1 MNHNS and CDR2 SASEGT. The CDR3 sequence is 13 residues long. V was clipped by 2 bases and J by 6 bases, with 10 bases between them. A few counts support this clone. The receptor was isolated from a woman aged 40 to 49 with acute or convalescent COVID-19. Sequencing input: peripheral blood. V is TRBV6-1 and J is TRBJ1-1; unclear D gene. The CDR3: CASSELDIAEAFF. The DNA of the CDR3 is TGTGCCAGCAGTGAATTAGATATAGCTGAAGCTTTCTTT.